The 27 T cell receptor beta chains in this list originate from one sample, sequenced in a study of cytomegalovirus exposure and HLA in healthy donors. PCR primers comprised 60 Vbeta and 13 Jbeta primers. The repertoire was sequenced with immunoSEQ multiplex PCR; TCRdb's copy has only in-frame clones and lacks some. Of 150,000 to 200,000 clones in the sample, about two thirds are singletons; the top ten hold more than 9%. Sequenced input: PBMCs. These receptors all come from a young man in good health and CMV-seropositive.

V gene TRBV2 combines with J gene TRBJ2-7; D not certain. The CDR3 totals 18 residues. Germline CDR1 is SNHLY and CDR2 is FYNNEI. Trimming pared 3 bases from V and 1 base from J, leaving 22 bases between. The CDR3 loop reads CASSDDLPQALLSYEQYF. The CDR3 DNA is TGTGCCAGCAGTGATGATTTACCGCAGGCCCTTCTATCCTACGAGCAGTACTTC.

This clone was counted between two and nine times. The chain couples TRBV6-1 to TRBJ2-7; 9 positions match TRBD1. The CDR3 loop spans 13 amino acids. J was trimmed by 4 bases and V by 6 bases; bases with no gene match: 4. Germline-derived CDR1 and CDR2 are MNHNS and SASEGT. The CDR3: CASSDRGRYEQYF. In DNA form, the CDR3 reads TGTGCCAGCAGCGACAGGGGGAGATACGAGCAGTACTTC.

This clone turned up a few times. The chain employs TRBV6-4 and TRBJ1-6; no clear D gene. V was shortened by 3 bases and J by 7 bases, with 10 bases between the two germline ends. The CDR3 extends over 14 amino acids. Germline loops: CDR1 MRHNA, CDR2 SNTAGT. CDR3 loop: CASSEMGDNSPLHF. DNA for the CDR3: TGTGCCAGCAGTGAAATGGGAGACAATTCACCCCTCCACTTT.

CDR3 DNA sequence: TGTGCCAGCAGCCCCGAGGAGAACAGGGTCCCCTACGAGCAGTACTTC. This codes for CASSPEENRVPYEQYF. The V and J genes are TRBV11-3 and TRBJ2-7, with D possibly matching TRBD1 (6 bases). CDR3 length equals 16 residues. The V end was cut by 5 bases, the J end by 2 bases, with 19 bases between. From germline, CDR1 is SGHNT and CDR2 YENEEA.

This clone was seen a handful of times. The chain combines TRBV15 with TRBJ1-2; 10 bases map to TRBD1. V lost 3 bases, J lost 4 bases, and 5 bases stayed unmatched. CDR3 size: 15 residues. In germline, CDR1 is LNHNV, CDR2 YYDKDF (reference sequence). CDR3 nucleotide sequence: TGTGCCACCAGCAGGACCGGGACAGGGGCCTATGGCTACACCTTC. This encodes CATSRTGTGAYGYTF.

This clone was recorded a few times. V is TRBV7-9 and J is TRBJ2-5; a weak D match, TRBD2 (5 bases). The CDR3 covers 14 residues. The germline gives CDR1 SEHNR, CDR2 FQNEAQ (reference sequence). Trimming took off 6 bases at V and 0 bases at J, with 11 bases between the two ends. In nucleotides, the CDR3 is TGTGCCAGCAGAGTAGCGAGTTACCAAGAGACCCAGTACTTC. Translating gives CASRVASYQETQYF.

CDR3 protein: CACPRTGSSYEQYF. CDR3 coding DNA: TGTGCCTGCCCTAGGACAGGGAGCTCCTACGAGCAGTACTTC. The rearrangement joins TRBV30 to TRBJ2-7, with 8 positions matching TRBD1. The V and J ends lost 6 bases and 0 bases, in that order; junction bases with no gene match: 7. From germline, CDR1 is GTSNPN and CDR2 SVGIG (reference sequence). The CDR3 spans 14 residues. Looking up the rest from reference TRBV30 and TRBJ2-7 gives the full variable domain: SQTIHQWPATLVQPVGSPLSLECTVEGTSNPNLYWYRQAAGRGLQLLFYSVGIGQISSEVPQNLSASRPQDRQFILSSKKLLLSDSGFYLCACPRTGSSYEQYFGPGTRLTVT.

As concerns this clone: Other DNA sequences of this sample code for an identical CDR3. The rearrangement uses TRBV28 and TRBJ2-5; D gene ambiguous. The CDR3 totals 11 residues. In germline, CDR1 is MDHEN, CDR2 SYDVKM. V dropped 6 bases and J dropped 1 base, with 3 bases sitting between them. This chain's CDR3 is CASSLQETQYF. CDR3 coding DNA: TGTGCCAGCAGCCTCCAAGAGACCCAGTACTTC.

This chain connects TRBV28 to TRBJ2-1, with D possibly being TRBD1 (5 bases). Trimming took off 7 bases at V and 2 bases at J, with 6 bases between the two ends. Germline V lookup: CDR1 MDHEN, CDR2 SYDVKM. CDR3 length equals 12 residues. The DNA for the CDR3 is TGTGCCAGCATGGGGCCCTACAATGAGCAGTTCTTC. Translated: CASMGPYNEQFF.

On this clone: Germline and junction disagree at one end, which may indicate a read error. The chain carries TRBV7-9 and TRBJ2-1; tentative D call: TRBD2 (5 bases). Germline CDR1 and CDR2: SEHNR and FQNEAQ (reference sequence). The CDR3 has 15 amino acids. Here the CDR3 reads CSSSLARYQYNEQFF. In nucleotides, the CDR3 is TGTTCCAGCAGCTTAGCGCGGTACCAATACAATGAGCAGTTCTTC.

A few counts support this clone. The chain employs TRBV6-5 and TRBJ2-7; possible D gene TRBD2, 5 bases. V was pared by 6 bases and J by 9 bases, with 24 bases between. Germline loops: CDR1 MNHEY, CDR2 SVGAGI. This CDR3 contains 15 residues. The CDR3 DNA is TGTGCCAGCAGAATTGGTTGGGAGCAGACCCAACCGCAGTACTTC. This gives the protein CASRIGWEQTQPQYF.

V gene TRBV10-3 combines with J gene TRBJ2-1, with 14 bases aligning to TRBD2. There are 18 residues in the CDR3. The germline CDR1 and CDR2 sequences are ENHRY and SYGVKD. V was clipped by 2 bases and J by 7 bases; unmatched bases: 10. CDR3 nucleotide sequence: TGTGCCATCAGTGAGCCGCTGGCTGGACTAGCGGGAGGTAATGAGCAGTTCTTC. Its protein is CAISEPLAGLAGGNEQFF.

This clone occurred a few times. The CDR3 here is CASSPNPSGSAGELFF. The DNA for the CDR3 is TGCGCCAGCTCACCCAACCCTAGCGGGAGCGCCGGGGAGCTGTTTTTT. The J gene is TRBJ2-2, the V gene TRBV5-1, with 10 nucleotides matching TRBD2. CDR3 length: 16 residues. Trimming at V came to 7 bases and at J to 6 bases, leaving 12 bases not matched to a gene. Germline loops: CDR1 SGHRS, CDR2 YFSETQ.

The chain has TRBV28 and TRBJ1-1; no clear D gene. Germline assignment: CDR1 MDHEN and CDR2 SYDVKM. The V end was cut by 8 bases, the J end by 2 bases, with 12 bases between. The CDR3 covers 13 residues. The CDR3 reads CASSGTDNTEAFF. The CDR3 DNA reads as TGTGCCAGCTCGGGAACAGACAACACTGAAGCTTTCTTT. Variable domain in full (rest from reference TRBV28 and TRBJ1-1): DVKVTQSSRYLVKRTGEKVFLECVQDMDHENMFWYRQDPGLGLRLIYFSYDVKMKEKGDIPEGYSVSREKKERFSLILESASTNQTSMYLCASSGTDNTEAFFGQGTRLTVV.

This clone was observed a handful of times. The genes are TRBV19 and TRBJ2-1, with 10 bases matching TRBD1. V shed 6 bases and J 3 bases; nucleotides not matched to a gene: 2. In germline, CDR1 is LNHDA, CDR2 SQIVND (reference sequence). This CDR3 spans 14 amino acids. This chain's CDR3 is CASRGTGDYNEQFF. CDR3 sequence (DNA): TGTGCCAGTAGGGGGACAGGGGACTACAATGAGCAGTTCTTC.

This CDR3 is CASSQEGRQGSYEQYF. As DNA, the CDR3 is TGCGCCAGCAGCCAAGAAGGGAGACAGGGGAGTTACGAGCAGTACTTC. V gene TRBV4-1 combines with J gene TRBJ2-7; 8 bases are shared with TRBD1. Germline V gene data show CDR1 as MGHRA and CDR2 as YSYEKL. The CDR3 is 16 residues long. V lost 0 bases and J lost 4; bases outside the gene matches: 8.

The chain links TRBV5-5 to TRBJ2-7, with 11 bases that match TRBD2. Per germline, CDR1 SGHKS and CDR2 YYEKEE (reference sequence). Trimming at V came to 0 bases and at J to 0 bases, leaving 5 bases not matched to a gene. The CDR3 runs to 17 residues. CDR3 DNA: TGTGCCAGCAGCTTGGCTTTAGCGGGAGGGTCCTCCTACGAGCAGTACTTC. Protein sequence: CASSLALAGGSSYEQYF.

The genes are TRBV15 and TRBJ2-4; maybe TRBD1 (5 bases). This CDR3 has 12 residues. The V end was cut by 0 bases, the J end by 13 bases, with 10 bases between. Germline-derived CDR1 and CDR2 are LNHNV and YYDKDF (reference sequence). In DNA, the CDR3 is TGTGCCACCAGCAGAGATACGAACAGGCAGTACTTC. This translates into CATSRDTNRQYF.

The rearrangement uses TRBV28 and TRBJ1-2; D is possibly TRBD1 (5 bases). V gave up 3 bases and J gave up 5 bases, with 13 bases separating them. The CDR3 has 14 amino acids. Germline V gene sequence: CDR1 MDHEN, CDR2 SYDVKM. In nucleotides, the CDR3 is TGTGCCAGCAGTTTTGGCGGTGGGACTTATGGCTACACCTTC. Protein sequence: CASSFGGGTYGYTF.

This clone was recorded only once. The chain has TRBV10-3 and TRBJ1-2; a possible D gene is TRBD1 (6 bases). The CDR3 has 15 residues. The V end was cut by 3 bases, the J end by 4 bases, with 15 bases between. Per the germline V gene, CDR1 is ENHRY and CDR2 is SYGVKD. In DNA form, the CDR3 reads TGTGCCATCAGTGAACAAGGGGGAGATTTCTATGGCTACACCTTC. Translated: CAISEQGGDFYGYTF.

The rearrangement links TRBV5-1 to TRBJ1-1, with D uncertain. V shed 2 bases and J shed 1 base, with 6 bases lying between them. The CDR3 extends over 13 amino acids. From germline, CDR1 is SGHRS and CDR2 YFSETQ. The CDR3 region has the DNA TGCGCCAGCAGCTTTAAGCAGAACACTGAAGCTTTCTTT. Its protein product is CASSFKQNTEAFF.

CDR3: CASSPDRGIGGYTF. The CDR3 nucleotides are TGTGCCAGCAGCCCGGACAGGGGGATCGGTGGCTACACCTTC. The chain uses TRBV9 and TRBJ1-2, with 10 bases matching TRBD1. Germline CDR1 reads SGDLS; CDR2 reads YYNGEE. This CDR3 spans 14 amino acids. V lost 4 bases and J lost 7; bases outside the gene matches: 7.

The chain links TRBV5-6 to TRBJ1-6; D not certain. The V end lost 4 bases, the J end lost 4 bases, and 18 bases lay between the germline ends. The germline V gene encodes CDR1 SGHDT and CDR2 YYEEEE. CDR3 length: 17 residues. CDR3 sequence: CASSNLDGGSYNSPLHF. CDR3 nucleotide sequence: TGTGCCAGCAGCAACCTAGACGGCGGGAGTTATAATTCACCCCTCCACTTT.

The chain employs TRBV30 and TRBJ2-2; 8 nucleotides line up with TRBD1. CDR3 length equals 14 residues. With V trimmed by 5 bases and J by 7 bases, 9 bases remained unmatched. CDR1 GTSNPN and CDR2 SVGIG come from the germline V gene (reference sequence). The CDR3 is CAWAIQGVGGELFF. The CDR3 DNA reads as TGTGCCTGGGCAATACAGGGGGTTGGCGGGGAGCTGTTTTTT.

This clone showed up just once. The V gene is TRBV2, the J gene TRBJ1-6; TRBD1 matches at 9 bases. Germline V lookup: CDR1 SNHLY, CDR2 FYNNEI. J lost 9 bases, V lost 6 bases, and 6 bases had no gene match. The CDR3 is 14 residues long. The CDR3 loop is CASRGTGWSSPLHF. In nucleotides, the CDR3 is TGTGCCAGCAGGGGGACAGGGTGGAGTTCACCCCTCCACTTT.

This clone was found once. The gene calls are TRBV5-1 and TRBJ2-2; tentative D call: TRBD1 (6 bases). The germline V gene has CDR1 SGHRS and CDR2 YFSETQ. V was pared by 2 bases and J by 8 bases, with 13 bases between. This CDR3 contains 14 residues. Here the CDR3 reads CASSLQGRNGELFF. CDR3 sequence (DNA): TGCGCCAGCAGCTTACAGGGAAGGAATGGGGAGCTGTTTTTT.

CDR3 protein: CASIATWGSGNNEQFF. The CDR3, as DNA: TGTGCCAGCATCGCCACGTGGGGTAGCGGCAACAATGAGCAGTTCTTC. This rearrangement joins TRBV28 to TRBJ2-1, with a tentative D call TRBD2 (6 bases). The CDR3 contains 16 residues. V shed 7 bases and J shed 5 bases, with 21 bases lying between them. CDR1 is MDHEN and CDR2 is SYDVKM in the germline V gene. Full variable domain (outside the CDR3, taken from reference TRBV28 and TRBJ2-1): DVKVTQSSRYLVKRTGEKVFLECVQDMDHENMFWYRQDPGLGLRLIYFSYDVKMKEKGDIPEGYSVSREKKERFSLILESASTNQTSMYLCASIATWGSGNNEQFFGPGTRLTVL.